The 16 T cell receptor beta chains below were found in one sample sequenced in a study of response to subunit inactivated influenza vaccine. TCRdb fed the RT-PCR reads into MiXCR, producing one record per CDR3 protein. The repertoire holds about 520,000 distinct CDR3 sequences, with less than 7.5% as singletons. The sample here was PBMCs from blood, taken less than 30 months after vaccination. The source is a man in his fifties or sixties who received an inactivated influenza vaccine.

This clonotype was observed a few times. The chain couples TRBV28 to TRBJ2-7, with 9 bases matching TRBD2. The CDR3 runs 13 residues. The germline gives CDR1 MDHEN, CDR2 SYDVKM. J lost 7 bases, V lost 7 bases, and 8 bases had no gene match. CDR3 sequence: CASNAGGPGEQYF. The CDR3 DNA reads as TGTGCCAGCAATGCGGGAGGGCCGGGAGAGCAGTACTTC.

This clonotype was detected ten times or more. The CDR3 is CASSLQGGNTYGYTF. Written as DNA, the CDR3 is TGTGCCAGCAGTTTACAAGGAGGGAATACGTATGGCTACACCTTC. The rearrangement uses TRBV27 and TRBJ1-2; the D is unclear. CDR3 length: 15 residues. The V end was cut by 2 bases, the J end by 5 bases, with 15 bases between. Germline loops: CDR1 MNHEY, CDR2 SMNVEV (reference sequence).

The J gene is TRBJ2-5, the V gene TRBV4-1; 7 nucleotides align to TRBD1. J gave up 0 bases and V 1 base, and 2 bases lay outside the gene matches. The CDR3 extends over 15 amino acids. Germline V lookup: CDR1 MGHRA, CDR2 YSYEKL. The CDR3 DNA sequence: TGCGCCAGCAGCCAAGGACAGGGCAACCAAGAGACCCAGTACTTC. Its translation is CASSQGQGNQETQYF.

V is TRBV12-3 or TRBV12-4 and J is TRBJ1-1; maybe TRBD1 (5 bases). The CDR3 contains 14 residues. Trimming removed 5 bases from V and 8 bases from J, with 18 bases in between. The CDR3 DNA is TGTGCCAGCAGTGTGGGACTTCCTACCCGGGAAGCTTTCTTT. Its translation: CASSVGLPTREAFF.

This clonotype was recorded at least ten times. J is TRBJ1-1 and V is TRBV25-1; TRBD1 is a possible D gene (6 bases). The germline V and J ends were trimmed by 4 bases and 1 base, with 7 bases remaining between them. Germline V lookup: CDR1 MGHDK, CDR2 SYGVNS. CDR3 length: 13 residues. DNA for the CDR3: TGTGCCAGCAGTGGAGGGGGGAACACTGAAGCTTTCTTT. Encoded protein: CASSGGGNTEAFF. The complete variable domain, with remaining parts taken from reference TRBV25-1 and TRBJ1-1, reads EADIYQTPRYLVIGTGKKITLECSQTMGHDKMYWYQQDPGMELHLIHYSYGVNSTEKGDLSSESTVSRIRTEHFPLTLESARPSHTSQYLCASSGGGNTEAFFGQGTRLTVV.

The chain recombines TRBV12-3 or TRBV12-4 with TRBJ2-1, with 12 bases identical to TRBD1. Trimming took 4 bases from V and 8 from J; bases not matched to a gene: 9. The CDR3 consists of 16 residues. The CDR3 sequence is CASSSTQGQGAHEQFF. CDR3 nucleotides: TGTGCCAGCAGTTCCACCCAGGGACAGGGGGCGCATGAGCAGTTCTTC.

The chain links TRBV4-2 to TRBJ2-7; 14 bases fit TRBD2. Germline trimming cut 3 bases from V and 1 base from J; bases unmatched to any gene: 14. The CDR3 is 20 amino acids. Germline CDR1 and CDR2: LGHNA and YNFKEQ. The CDR3 reads CASSQPRVSGTSGSSYEQYF. CDR3 DNA: TGTGCCAGCAGCCAGCCCAGGGTCTCCGGGACTAGCGGGAGTTCCTACGAGCAGTACTTC.

This clonotype was counted only a few times. The chain combines TRBV6-2 or TRBV6-3 with TRBJ2-7; maybe TRBD2 (5 bases). Trimming left V 6 bases short and J 7 bases short, with 25 bases between. CDR1 MNHEY and CDR2 SVGEGT come from the germline V gene. The CDR3 is made up of 16 amino acids. The CDR3: CASSPRRGLGPFEQYF. The CDR3 region has the DNA TGTGCCAGCAGCCCCCGTCGAGGGTTGGGTCCGTTTGAGCAGTACTTC.

This clonotype was counted many times. The J gene is TRBJ2-5, the V gene TRBV25-1, with D tentatively TRBD2 (5 bases). This CDR3 spans 13 amino acids. Deletions cut 2 bases from V and 1 base from J, with 5 bases between. Germline CDR1 and CDR2: MGHDK and SYGVNS. CDR3 region: CASSEGSQETQYF. DNA of the CDR3: TGTGCCAGCAGTGAAGGGAGCCAAGAGACCCAGTACTTC.

This clonotype was detected ten times or more. V is TRBV2 and J is TRBJ2-1; 8 bases are shared with TRBD2. V trimming: 4 bases; J trimming: 6 bases; junction bases outside the gene matches: 5. This CDR3 comprises 14 residues. The germline gives CDR1 SNHLY, CDR2 FYNNEI. CDR3 bases: TGTGCCAGCAGTGTTTTAGCGGGGTTCAATGAGCAGTTCTTC. This sequence encodes CASSVLAGFNEQFF.

The sample holds a few counts of this clonotype. The chain joins TRBV20-1 to TRBJ1-1, with D possibly matching TRBD1 (5 bases). This CDR3 comprises 11 residues. V dropped 4 bases and J dropped 6 bases, with 9 bases sitting between them. Germline-derived CDR1 and CDR2 are DFQATT and SNEGSKA (reference sequence). The CDR3 loop is CSATRVAEAFF. The CDR3 region has the DNA TGCAGTGCTACCAGGGTAGCTGAAGCTTTCTTT.

This clonotype has just a few counts. The V gene is TRBV11-2, the J gene TRBJ2-1; D gene ambiguous. The V gene's germline CDR1 is SGHAT and CDR2 FQNNGV. Trimming left V 2 bases short and J 9 bases short, with 11 bases between. This CDR3 has 13 residues. CDR3 sequence reads: CASSLFSGSEQFF. The CDR3 coding sequence is TGTGCCAGCAGCTTATTCTCCGGTAGTGAGCAGTTCTTC. The whole variable domain, filled in from reference TRBV11-2 and TRBJ2-1, reads EAGVAQSPRYKIIEKRQSVAFWCNPISGHATLYWYQQILGQGPKLLIQFQNNGVVDDSQLPKDRFSAERLKGVDSTLKIQPAKLEDSAVYLCASSLFSGSEQFFGPGTRLTVL.

V gene TRBV20-1 combines with J gene TRBJ2-5; D call uncertain. Trimming shortened V by 3 bases and J by 3 bases, and 14 bases separated the two germline ends. CDR1 is DFQATT, CDR2 SNEGSKA, per germline (reference sequence). The CDR3 extends over 14 amino acids. The CDR3 nucleotides read TGCAGTGCTAGTCGGTCTGGGGTCGAAGAGACCCAGTACTTC. Protein: CSASRSGVEETQYF.

This clonotype has ten or more counts. The gene calls are TRBV6-5 and TRBJ2-3, with D perhaps TRBD2 (5 bases). The CDR3 is 14 residues long. V was pared by 2 bases and J by 6 bases, with 12 bases between. The germline gives CDR1 MNHEY, CDR2 SVGAGI. The CDR3 is CASSYGAGSDTQYF. CDR3 DNA: TGTGCCAGCAGTTACGGTGCTGGGAGTGATACGCAGTATTTT.

This clonotype was seen repeatedly, ten times or more. This chain uses TRBV29-1 with TRBJ2-3; D not certain. The germline CDR1 and CDR2 sequences are SQVTM and ANQGSEA. V lost 4 bases and J lost 2, with 4 bases in between. The CDR3 consists of 11 residues. CDR3 nucleotide sequence: TGCAGCGTTGGGATCACAGATACGCAGTATTTT. It specifies CSVGITDTQYF.

The rearrangement uses TRBV5-6 and TRBJ2-3; unclear D gene. The germline CDR1 and CDR2 sequences are SGHDT and YYEEEE. This CDR3 is built from 14 residues. The V gene lost 0 bases and the J gene lost 0 bases, with 5 bases spanning the gap. DNA of the CDR3: TGTGCCAGCAGCTTGGCCCCAAGCACAGATACGCAGTATTTT. Protein product: CASSLAPSTDTQYF.